A selection of T cell receptor beta chains follows, all from one sample in a study of response to subunit inactivated influenza vaccine. A single record per CDR3 protein comes from TCRdb applying MiXCR to the RT-PCR reads. The sample records 500,000 to 600,000 distinct CDR3 sequences, 7.6% being singletons. Specimen: PBMCs from blood, collected less than 30 months after vaccination. These TCRs come from a man in his fifties or sixties who received an inactivated influenza vaccine. Each CDR3 is given with its conserved first and last residue. The order of the fields is V gene, clone size, D gene, J gene, CDR3 DNA, CDR3 protein. A D gene is named only where the DNA matches it firmly. Expanded clones get a size class; other rows say once, few or many, or leave the size out.

v_gene: TRBV6-2/TRBV6-3; abundance: -; d_gene: TRBD2; j_gene: TRBJ2-5; CDR3nt: TGTGCCAGCAGTCTCGGACTAGCGGGAGAGCAAGAGACCCAGTACTTC; CDR3aa: CASSLGLAGEQETQYF
v_gene: TRBV30; abundance: -; d_gene: -; j_gene: TRBJ2-2; CDR3nt: TGTGCCTGGAGTGTTCCTAACACCGGGGAGCTGTTTTTT; CDR3aa: CAWSVPNTGELFF
v_gene: TRBV27; abundance: few; d_gene: -; j_gene: TRBJ2-7; CDR3nt: TGTGCCAGCAGGGGGACTCAGAGCTCCTACGAGCAGTACTTC; CDR3aa: CASRGTQSSYEQYF
v_gene: TRBV7-9; abundance: few; d_gene: -; j_gene: TRBJ2-2; CDR3nt: TGTGCCAGCGGGCAGGAGGCCGGGGAGCTGTTTTTT; CDR3aa: CASGQEAGELFF
v_gene: TRBV29-1; abundance: many; d_gene: TRBD2; j_gene: TRBJ2-1; CDR3nt: TGCAGCGTTGGGGGACTAGCGGAAGGCTCCTACAATGAGCAGTTCTTC; CDR3aa: CSVGGLAEGSYNEQFF
v_gene: TRBV7-8; abundance: many; d_gene: -; j_gene: TRBJ1-1; CDR3nt: TGTGCCAGCAGCTTAGGGACATACACTGAAGCTTTCTTT; CDR3aa: CASSLGTYTEAFF
v_gene: TRBV6-5; abundance: -; d_gene: TRBD2; j_gene: TRBJ2-1; CDR3nt: TGTGCCAGCAGTTACTCCCCGGGTGCTAGCGGGTCTCACTACAATGAGCAGTTCTTC; CDR3aa: CASSYSPGASGSHYNEQFF
v_gene: TRBV12-3/TRBV12-4; abundance: few; d_gene: -; j_gene: TRBJ2-3; CDR3nt: TGTGCCAGCAGGTACTTACAGGGAGCGGATACGCAGTATTTT; CDR3aa: CASRYLQGADTQYF
v_gene: TRBV19; abundance: -; d_gene: -; j_gene: TRBJ2-6; CDR3nt: TGTGCCAGTAGTACCAGTGCTTCTGGGGCCAACGTCCTGACTTTC; CDR3aa: CASSTSASGANVLTF
v_gene: TRBV10-3; abundance: many; d_gene: TRBD2; j_gene: TRBJ2-3; CDR3nt: TGTGCCATTAGCGGGGGGATGACAGATACGCAGTATTTT; CDR3aa: CAISGGMTDTQYF
v_gene: TRBV20-1; abundance: few; d_gene: -; j_gene: TRBJ2-1; CDR3nt: TGCAGTGCTCCCAGAGGGGGGTACCCAAGGGATGAGCAGTTCTTC; CDR3aa: CSAPRGGYPRDEQFF
v_gene: TRBV12-3/TRBV12-4; abundance: many; d_gene: -; j_gene: TRBJ1-2; CDR3nt: TGTGCCAGCAGTTTCGGACAGAGAAACTATGGCTACACCTTC; CDR3aa: CASSFGQRNYGYTF
v_gene: TRBV5-6; abundance: -; d_gene: -; j_gene: TRBJ2-4; CDR3nt: TGTGCCAGCAGCGTCCTATCAGGGAGCCTAGCCAAAAACATTCAGTACTTC; CDR3aa: CASSVLSGSLAKNIQYF
v_gene: TRBV6-2/TRBV6-3; abundance: -; d_gene: TRBD2; j_gene: TRBJ2-7; CDR3nt: TGTGCCAGCAGTTACGCCGGGACTATCTACGAGCAGTACTTC; CDR3aa: CASSYAGTIYEQYF
v_gene: TRBV29-1; abundance: many; d_gene: TRBD1; j_gene: TRBJ1-1; CDR3nt: TGCAGCGTTTTGGGACAGACAAAAAATGAAGCTTTCTTT; CDR3aa: CSVLGQTKNEAFF
v_gene: TRBV27; abundance: few; d_gene: TRBD2; j_gene: TRBJ2-1; CDR3nt: TGTGCCAGCAGAAGTAGCGGGAGTATTGAGCAGTTCTTC; CDR3aa: CASRSSGSIEQFF
v_gene: TRBV12-3/TRBV12-4; abundance: many; d_gene: TRBD1; j_gene: TRBJ2-1; CDR3nt: TGTGCCAGCAGGGCTGACAGGGACATATACTACAATGAGCAGTTCTTC; CDR3aa: CASRADRDIYYNEQFF
v_gene: TRBV12-3/TRBV12-4; abundance: -; d_gene: TRBD1; j_gene: TRBJ2-3; CDR3nt: TGTGCCAGCAGCCCCGGGACAGAGTTCACAGATACGCAGTATTTT; CDR3aa: CASSPGTEFTDTQYF
v_gene: TRBV7-9; abundance: many; d_gene: -; j_gene: TRBJ2-4; CDR3nt: TGTGCCAGCAGCTTAGGGCAGGTGGGAGACATTCAGTACTTC; CDR3aa: CASSLGQVGDIQYF
v_gene: TRBV6-1; abundance: -; d_gene: -; j_gene: TRBJ2-5; CDR3nt: TGTGCCAGCAGTGCTAGGTCAGGGGTCGACCAAGAGACCCAGTACTTC; CDR3aa: CASSARSGVDQETQYF
v_gene: TRBV12-3/TRBV12-4; abundance: -; d_gene: TRBD2; j_gene: TRBJ2-1; CDR3nt: TGTGCCAGCAGTTTAGCGAGGACTAGCGGGGGGGCTTGGGCTCCTGAGCAGTTCTTC; CDR3aa: CASSLARTSGGAWAPEQFF
v_gene: TRBV10-2; abundance: -; d_gene: -; j_gene: TRBJ1-3; CDR3nt: TGCGCCAGCAGTGGTTACCGGGAGGGAAACACCATATATTTT; CDR3aa: CASSGYREGNTIYF
v_gene: TRBV6-5; abundance: many; d_gene: TRBD2; j_gene: TRBJ2-1; CDR3nt: TGTGCCAGCAGTCTATCGACTAGCGGGAGCCGCAATGAGCAGTTCTTC; CDR3aa: CASSLSTSGSRNEQFF
v_gene: TRBV2; abundance: many; d_gene: -; j_gene: TRBJ2-3; CDR3nt: TGTGCCAGCACCGGGACTCTTTCTTTAGATACGCAGTATTTT; CDR3aa: CASTGTLSLDTQYF
v_gene: TRBV12-3/TRBV12-4; abundance: few; d_gene: -; j_gene: TRBJ2-2; CDR3nt: TGTGCCAGCACCCCCCTCGTCAGCAGGGCAGTAACCGGGGAGCTGTTTTTT; CDR3aa: CASTPLVSRAVTGELFF
v_gene: TRBV4-3; abundance: few; d_gene: TRBD1; j_gene: TRBJ1-2; CDR3nt: TGCGCCAGCAGCCAAGCGGACAGGTCCGCCGGGGGCTACACCTTC; CDR3aa: CASSQADRSAGGYTF
v_gene: TRBV20-1; abundance: many; d_gene: TRBD1; j_gene: TRBJ1-1; CDR3nt: TGCAGTGCTAGAAGACAGGGGCAGAACACTGAAGCTTTCTTT; CDR3aa: CSARRQGQNTEAFF
v_gene: TRBV6-4; abundance: many; d_gene: TRBD1; j_gene: TRBJ1-2; CDR3nt: TGTGCCAGCGGACCGGGACAGGGATCTGGCTACACCTTC; CDR3aa: CASGPGQGSGYTF
v_gene: TRBV27; abundance: -; d_gene: -; j_gene: TRBJ2-7; CDR3nt: TGTGCCAGCAGTTTACGGGGAACAAGGGAGCAGTACTTC; CDR3aa: CASSLRGTREQYF
v_gene: TRBV11-2; abundance: -; d_gene: TRBD2; j_gene: TRBJ2-1; CDR3nt: TGTGCCAGCAGCATGACTAGCGGGAGGTTACTCCATGAGCAGTTCTTC; CDR3aa: CASSMTSGRLLHEQFF
v_gene: TRBV5-6; abundance: few; d_gene: -; j_gene: TRBJ2-7; CDR3nt: TGTGCCAGCATCCGAGGAGGGTCCTACGAGCAGTACTTC; CDR3aa: CASIRGGSYEQYF
v_gene: TRBV18; abundance: -; d_gene: -; j_gene: TRBJ1-2; CDR3nt: TGTGCCAGCTCAACTGGATCAGGCTCCTATGGCTACACCTTC; CDR3aa: CASSTGSGSYGYTF
v_gene: TRBV6-1; abundance: -; d_gene: TRBD1; j_gene: TRBJ1-4; CDR3nt: TGTGCCAGCAGTGGTGACAGGGGAGGTAATGAAAAACTGTTTTTT; CDR3aa: CASSGDRGGNEKLFF
v_gene: TRBV7-6; abundance: -; d_gene: -; j_gene: TRBJ2-1; CDR3nt: TGTGCCAGCAGCTTACGGGGGCTAGCAGAGCAGTTCTTC; CDR3aa: CASSLRGLAEQFF
v_gene: TRBV28; abundance: few; d_gene: -; j_gene: TRBJ2-5; CDR3nt: TGTGCCAGCACTGAGGTCTTGGGAGAGACCCAGTACTTC; CDR3aa: CASTEVLGETQYF
v_gene: TRBV20-1; abundance: many; d_gene: TRBD1; j_gene: TRBJ2-5; CDR3nt: TGCAGTGCTAGCAGGGACAGGCCAGAGACCCAGTACTTC; CDR3aa: CSASRDRPETQYF
v_gene: TRBV15; abundance: -; d_gene: TRBD1; j_gene: TRBJ1-1; CDR3nt: TGTGCCACCAGCAACCGACAGGGTTTCACTGAAGCTTTCTTT; CDR3aa: CATSNRQGFTEAFF
v_gene: TRBV7-9; abundance: few; d_gene: -; j_gene: TRBJ2-1; CDR3nt: TGTGCCAGCACCGACTTGGACGGGAGCTCCTACAATGAGCAGTTCTTC; CDR3aa: CASTDLDGSSYNEQFF
v_gene: TRBV7-2; abundance: -; d_gene: -; j_gene: TRBJ2-7; CDR3nt: TGTGCCAGCAGCTCCTACAATGGCTACGAGCAGTACTTC; CDR3aa: CASSSYNGYEQYF
v_gene: TRBV7-2; abundance: -; d_gene: -; j_gene: TRBJ2-3; CDR3nt: TGTGCCAGTCAGAACCTCAACACAGATACGCAGTATTTT; CDR3aa: CASQNLNTDTQYF
v_gene: TRBV14; abundance: few; d_gene: -; j_gene: TRBJ1-2; CDR3nt: TGTGCCAGCAGCCATAAGTTCGGCGCTAACTATGGCTACACCTTC; CDR3aa: CASSHKFGANYGYTF
v_gene: TRBV5-5; abundance: -; d_gene: -; j_gene: TRBJ2-1; CDR3nt: TGTGCCAGCAGCGCACGGGTTTTGGATGAGCAGTTCTTC; CDR3aa: CASSARVLDEQFF
v_gene: TRBV11-1; abundance: once; d_gene: TRBD1; j_gene: TRBJ2-1; CDR3nt: TGTGCCAGCAGCTCTAAACCGGGACAGGGGGCACCGGGCTCCTACAATGAGCAGTTCTTC; CDR3aa: CASSSKPGQGAPGSYNEQFF
v_gene: TRBV5-6; abundance: few; d_gene: TRBD1; j_gene: TRBJ1-2; CDR3nt: TGTGCCAGCAGCTTCAGGGGGGTTGCCGCGAACTATGGCTACACCTTC; CDR3aa: CASSFRGVAANYGYTF
v_gene: TRBV5-1; abundance: few; d_gene: -; j_gene: TRBJ2-7; CDR3nt: TGCGCCAGCAGCTTGGACCGGGAGTTCTACGAGCAGTACTTC; CDR3aa: CASSLDREFYEQYF
v_gene: TRBV14; abundance: -; d_gene: -; j_gene: TRBJ2-7; CDR3nt: TGTGCCAGCAGCCAATTCACAAGGCAGTACTTC; CDR3aa: CASSQFTRQYF
v_gene: TRBV7-2; abundance: few; d_gene: TRBD1; j_gene: TRBJ2-7; CDR3nt: TGTGCCAGCAGCTCGAGCCGGACAGGGGGTTTCGAGCAGTACTTC; CDR3aa: CASSSSRTGGFEQYF
v_gene: TRBV4-2; abundance: many; d_gene: -; j_gene: TRBJ1-2; CDR3nt: TGTGCCAGCAGCCAAGAATCGGTCGCTACTAACTATGGCTACACCTTC; CDR3aa: CASSQESVATNYGYTF